The clone carrying this T cell receptor (beta chain) was counted ten times or more. The data originate from a study of Graves' ophthalmopathy and Graves' hyperthyroidism. The CDR3 sequence is 15 residues long. V was clipped by 5 bases and J by 0 bases, with 13 bases between them. Germline CDR1 and CDR2: GTSNPN and SVGIG (reference sequence). The PBMCs originated from around 11 ml of fresh peripheral blood. Scientists amplified the TCR beta CDR3 regions from RNA transcripts. After a first-round RT-PCR with HTBI primers, a second-round multiplex PCR was run. TCRdb itself ran the multiplex PCR reads through MiXCR, one entry per CDR3 protein. The sample contains under 350,000 distinct CDR3 sequences, 17% of which appear only once.

This chain connects TRBV30 to TRBJ2-2, with D unclear. This sequence originates from an adult man with Graves' ophthalmopathy. Sequenced input: peripheral blood. CDR3 in DNA: TGTGCCTGGGGTCGGGCTAACGCGAACACCGGGGAGCTGTTTTTT. Translation gives CAWGRANANTGELFF.